This T cell receptor (beta chain) stems from a study of shared clonotypes between healthy human individuals. Sequencing used immunoSEQ multiplex PCR; TCRdb keeps in-frame clones, though not all of them. The sample has about 1.5 million clones; approximately 98% are singletons. This clonotype was sampled from a young man in good health. Specimen: naive CD4+ T cells sorted from blood. The subset denotes: CD45RA+ positively selected.

The CDR3 nucleotides read TGTGCCAGCAGCTTATCACCAGATTTCTGGAATAATACGCAGTATTTT. Translated, it gives CASSLSPDFWNNTQYF. The V call is TRBV7-3, the J call TRBJ2-3; D uncertain. The V and J ends lost 2 bases and 7 bases respectively, with 19 bases between them. The germline V gene has CDR1 SGHTA and CDR2 FQGTGA. The CDR3 covers 16 residues.